The rows below give T cell receptor beta chains drawn from one sample of a study of blood T cell repertoires in COVID-19. Measured with immunoSEQ multiplex PCR; TCRdb has only the in-frame clones, and not every one. The data show some 300,000 clones, with around 89% seen just once and roughly 6.9% held by the top ten. Specimen: peripheral blood. The source of these receptors is a woman aged 25-40 years who had recovered from COVID-19. Both conserved end residues are part of each CDR3. A D gene is named only where the DNA matches it firmly. Some rows mark clone size as missing; the rest say once, few, many or name a class of expanded clone.

V	D	length	size	J	CDR3	DNA
TRBV7-9	TRBD2	15	NA	TRBJ2-7	CASSPRGGSSYEQYF	TGTGCCAGCAGCCCCCGGGGGGGGAGCTCCTACGAGCAGTACTTC
TRBV19	TRBD1	18	NA	TRBJ1-5	CASIDSRDSYYSNQPQHF	TGTGCCAGTATTGACTCCCGGGACAGCTACTATAGCAATCAGCCCCAGCATTTT
TRBV4-1	TRBD1	15	NA	TRBJ2-2	CASSQNRGGTGELFF	TGCGCCAGCAGCCAGAACAGGGGTGGGACCGGGGAGCTGTTTTTT
TRBV18	TRBD1	15	few	TRBJ1-5	CASSQTGFVAEPQHF	TGTGCCAGCTCACAGACAGGGTTCGTGGCCGAGCCCCAGCATTTT
TRBV27	NA	13	NA	TRBJ1-6	CASSLVQLSPLHF	TGTGCCAGCAGTTTAGTACAGTTGTCACCCCTCCACTTT
TRBV18	TRBD1	14	NA	TRBJ1-4	CASSPDRGDEKLFF	TGTGCCAGCTCACCGGACAGGGGGGATGAAAAACTGTTTTTT
TRBV7-3	TRBD1	12	NA	TRBJ1-1	CASSTGQGQAFF	TGTGCCAGCAGCACGGGACAGGGGCAAGCTTTCTTT
TRBV10-3	NA	15	NA	TRBJ1-2	CAISESTGVLYGYTF	TGTGCCATCAGTGAGTCTACGGGGGTGCTGTATGGCTACACCTTC
TRBV5-1	NA	15	NA	TRBJ1-6	CASSLAGDEGSPLHF	TGCGCCAGCAGCTTGGCTGGGGATGAGGGATCACCCCTCCACTTT
TRBV2	NA	14	NA	TRBJ1-5	CASSIDSLNQPQHF	TGTGCCAGCAGTATCGACAGCCTCAATCAGCCCCAGCATTTT
TRBV7-9	NA	13	NA	TRBJ2-7	CASSLVATYEQYF	TGTGCCAGCAGCTTAGTTGCGACCTACGAGCAGTACTTC
TRBV2	NA	15	NA	TRBJ2-2	CASGQRTSAGGELFF	TGTGCCAGCGGTCAAAGAACGTCCGCGGGCGGGGAGCTGTTTTTT
TRBV3-1/TRBV3-2	TRBD1	12	NA	TRBJ1-1	CASSQDGTGAFF	TGTGCCAGCAGCCAAGATGGGACAGGAGCTTTCTTT
TRBV6-5	NA	15	NA	TRBJ1-5	CASSYSGNSNQPQHF	TGTGCCAGCAGTTATTCGGGAAATAGCAATCAGCCCCAGCATTTT
TRBV6-5	NA	15	once	TRBJ1-5	CASSPTGTGDQPQHF	TGTGCCAGCAGTCCCACCGGGACGGGGGATCAGCCCCAGCATTTT
TRBV7-3	TRBD1	15	NA	TRBJ1-2	CASSPRDSPKDGYTF	TGTGCCAGCAGCCCCCGGGACAGTCCTAAGGATGGCTACACCTTC
TRBV7-8	NA	13	NA	TRBJ1-5	CASSTRGFQPQHF	TGTGCCAGCAGCACCCGGGGGTTTCAGCCCCAGCATTTT
TRBV5-6	NA	15	NA	TRBJ1-2	CATRSRGGGGYGYTF	TGTGCCACCCGATCCCGGGGCGGGGGCGGCTATGGCTACACCTTC
TRBV5-1	NA	14	NA	TRBJ1-5	CASSSYRVKQPQHF	TGCGCCAGCAGCTCATACAGGGTAAAGCAGCCCCAGCATTTT
TRBV29-1	TRBD1	11	NA	TRBJ1-2	CSGGDSYGYTF	TGCAGCGGGGGGGACAGTTATGGCTACACCTTC
TRBV3-1/TRBV3-2	NA	17	NA	TRBJ1-3	CASSLTWTSLGGNTIYF	TGTGCCAGCAGCCTTACATGGACTAGCCTGGGGGGAAACACCATATATTTT
TRBV6-5	NA	13	NA	TRBJ1-1	CASSQGQNTEAFF	TGTGCCAGCAGTCAGGGACAGAACACTGAAGCTTTCTTT
TRBV28	NA	15	once	TRBJ2-7	CASTSVGGGGLRQYF	TGTGCCAGCACCTCGGTTGGAGGGGGCGGTCTAAGGCAGTACTTC
TRBV3-1/TRBV3-2	TRBD1	17	NA	TRBJ2-7	CASSQIQSGQGQDEQYF	TGTGCCAGCAGCCAAATTCAGTCGGGACAGGGACAGGACGAGCAGTACTTC
TRBV3-1/TRBV3-2	NA	15	NA	TRBJ2-3	CASSQWTVNTDTQYF	TGTGCCAGCAGCCAATGGACAGTAAACACAGATACGCAGTATTTT
TRBV24-1	NA	18	once	TRBJ2-6	CATSDPRQGSSGANVLTF	TGTGCCACCAGTGACCCCAGGCAGGGCAGCTCTGGGGCCAACGTCCTGACTTTC
TRBV10-3	NA	14	NA	TRBJ1-5	CAIRDSKANQPQHF	TGTGCCATCAGGGACTCCAAGGCCAATCAGCCCCAGCATTTT
TRBV7-2	TRBD1	13	NA	TRBJ1-1	CASSARQGSVAFF	TGTGCCAGCAGCGCCCGACAGGGTAGCGTTGCTTTCTTT
TRBV20-1	TRBD1	16	NA	TRBJ1-2	CSASPTGARANYGYTF	TGCAGTGCTAGTCCCACAGGGGCACGAGCTAACTATGGCTACACCTTC
TRBV7-9	NA	15	few	TRBJ1-1	CASRDMGDMNTEAFF	TGTGCCAGCAGAGACATGGGGGACATGAACACTGAAGCTTTCTTT
TRBV10-3	NA	13	few	TRBJ2-3	CAISEGGTDTQYF	TGTGCCATCAGTGAGGGGGGGACAGATACGCAGTATTTT
TRBV2	NA	15	NA	TRBJ2-1	CASTVGGAPYNEQFF	TGTGCCAGCACAGTCGGGGGTGCGCCCTACAATGAGCAGTTCTTC
TRBV5-1	NA	15	NA	TRBJ2-3	CASSLGGLRTDTQYF	TGCGCCAGCAGCTTGGGTGGACTACGCACAGATACGCAGTATTTT
TRBV2	NA	15	NA	TRBJ1-5	CASSELRISNQPQHF	TGTGCCAGCAGTGAACTGAGAATTAGCAATCAGCCCCAGCATTTT
TRBV5-1	TRBD2	17	NA	TRBJ2-3	CASSPEPTSGGTDTQYF	TGCGCCAGCAGCCCAGAGCCGACTAGCGGGGGGACAGATACGCAGTATTTT
TRBV28	NA	13	NA	TRBJ1-1	CASSLARDAEAFF	TGTGCCAGCAGCCTAGCTCGAGACGCTGAAGCTTTCTTT
TRBV20-1	NA	13	NA	TRBJ1-1	CSASSRLNTEAFF	TGCAGTGCTAGTTCCAGGCTGAACACTGAAGCTTTCTTT
TRBV28	TRBD2	14	NA	TRBJ2-7	CASSFHGGAYEQYF	TGTGCCAGCAGTTTCCACGGGGGGGCCTACGAGCAGTACTTC
TRBV29-1	TRBD2	16	few	TRBJ2-1	CSVEKGGGASYNEQFF	TGCAGCGTTGAAAAGGGCGGGGGGGCCTCCTACAATGAGCAGTTCTTC
TRBV2	NA	15	NA	TRBJ2-2	CASSDWGGETGELFF	TGTGCCAGCAGTGATTGGGGGGGCGAGACCGGGGAGCTGTTTTTT
TRBV11-2	NA	12	NA	TRBJ1-2	CASSSGVYGYTF	TGTGCCAGCAGCTCAGGGGTCTATGGCTACACCTTC
TRBV18	NA	15	NA	TRBJ1-2	CASSPEDIISYGYTF	TGTGCCAGCTCACCAGAGGATATTATAAGCTATGGCTACACCTTC
TRBV19	TRBD1	13	NA	TRBJ1-2	CATSPGGVFGYTF	TGTGCCACCTCGCCAGGGGGCGTTTTTGGCTACACCTTC
TRBV5-1	NA	16	NA	TRBJ2-2	CASSLGAGWNTGELFF	TGCGCCAGCAGCTTGGGGGCAGGGTGGAACACCGGGGAGCTGTTTTTT
TRBV28	TRBD1	14	NA	TRBJ2-7	CASRATGSTYEQYF	TGTGCCAGCAGGGCGACAGGGTCCACCTACGAGCAGTACTTC
TRBV28	TRBD1	15	NA	TRBJ2-3	CANAPGTGVKDTQYF	TGTGCCAACGCCCCCGGGACAGGGGTAAAGGATACGCAGTATTTT
TRBV9	TRBD1	16	NA	TRBJ1-3	CASSVMTGGIGNTIYF	TGTGCCAGCAGCGTAATGACAGGGGGCATTGGAAACACCATATATTTT
TRBV30	TRBD1	15	NA	TRBJ1-2	CAWRMGQGGNYGYTF	TGTGCCTGGAGGATGGGACAGGGGGGGAACTATGGCTACACCTTC
TRBV15	NA	14	NA	TRBJ1-1	CATSREQLNTEAFF	TGTGCCACCAGCAGAGAACAGTTGAACACTGAAGCTTTCTTT